This T cell receptor (beta chain) was captured by sequencing in a study of shared clonotypes between healthy human individuals. General study results and limits: Among donors, clonotype sharing was expected to be affected by sequencing depth.

Turning to this clone: The target antigen is unknown.

It was into CD45RA+ naive and CD45RA-negative memory subsets that the CD4+ cells were split. At deep level, the assay was performed. In the original analysis: As immunoSEQ supplied junction-only sequences (without quality scores), filtering differed. Clones were sequenced by immunoSEQ multiplex PCR, and TCRdb holds only the in-frame ones, with some missing. V and J calls and clone size come straight from that table; D and trimming were deduced from the DNA. The sample lists around 1.1 million clones; about 72% were seen once. J lost 6 bases, V lost 0 bases, and 13 bases had no gene match. Germline V gives CDR1 SGHRS, CDR2 YFSETQ. The CDR3 has 18 amino acids.

The sequenced material came from memory CD4+ T cells from PBMCs. Subset: CD45RA-negative fraction. The chain links TRBV5-1 to TRBJ2-7; 12 bases match TRBD2. This receptor was taken from a man aged 18 to 35 in good health. Some clones in this sample may be carry-over from other donors' samples. The CDR3 is CASSLETRLAGASGEQYF. The CDR3 coding sequence is TGCGCCAGCAGCTTGGAGACCCGACTAGCGGGAGCTTCGGGCGAGCAGTACTTC.